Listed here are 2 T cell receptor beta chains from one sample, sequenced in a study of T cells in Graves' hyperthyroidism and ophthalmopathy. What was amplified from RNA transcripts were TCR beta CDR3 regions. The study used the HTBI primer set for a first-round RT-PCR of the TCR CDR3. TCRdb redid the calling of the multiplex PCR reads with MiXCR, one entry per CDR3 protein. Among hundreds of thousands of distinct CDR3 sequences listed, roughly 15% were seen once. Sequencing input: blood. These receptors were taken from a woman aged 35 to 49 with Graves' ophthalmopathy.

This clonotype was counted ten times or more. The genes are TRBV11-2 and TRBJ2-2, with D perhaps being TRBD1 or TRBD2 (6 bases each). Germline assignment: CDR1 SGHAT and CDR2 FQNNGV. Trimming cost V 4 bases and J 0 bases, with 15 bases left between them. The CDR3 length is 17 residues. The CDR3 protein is CASSSPGGTSNTGELFF. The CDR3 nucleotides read TGTGCCAGCAGCTCCCCAGGCGGGACATCGAACACCGGGGAGCTGTTTTTT.

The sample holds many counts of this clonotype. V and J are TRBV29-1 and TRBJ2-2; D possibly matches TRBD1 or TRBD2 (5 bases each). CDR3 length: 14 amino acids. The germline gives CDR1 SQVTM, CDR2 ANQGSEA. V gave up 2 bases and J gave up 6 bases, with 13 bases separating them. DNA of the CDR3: TGCAGCGTTGAACGGGCAGGGCGGGCCGGGGAGCTGTTTTTT. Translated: CSVERAGRAGELFF.